The rows below give T cell receptor beta chains drawn from one sample of a study of CD8 T cells in Susac syndrome. TCRdb reanalysed the immunoSEQ multiplex PCR reads using MiXCR and keeps one entry per CDR3 protein. The data show about 300,000 distinct CDR3 sequences, over 75% seen once. The sample comprised CD8+ T cells from PBMCs. These receptor sequences come from a human donor with multiple sclerosis. Each CDR3 is given with its conserved first and last residue. Each record gives: J gene, V gene, D gene, clone size, CDR3 protein, CDR3 DNA. A D gene is named only where the DNA matches it firmly. Rows may omit the clone size; those that give it use once, few, many or a size class.

J: TRBJ2-3
V: TRBV9
D: NA
size: NA
CDR3: CASSATLSTDTQYF
DNA: TGTGCCAGCAGCGCGACTCTTTCCACAGATACGCAGTATTTT

J: TRBJ2-1
V: TRBV27
D: NA
size: NA
CDR3: CASSPGPVGSYNEQFF
DNA: TGTGCCAGCAGCCCCGGACCAGTCGGCTCCTACAATGAGCAGTTCTTC

J: TRBJ1-2
V: TRBV6-5
D: NA
size: NA
CDR3: CVSSYSPKGGDGYTF
DNA: TGTGTCAGCAGTTACTCCCCAAAGGGAGGTGATGGCTACACCTTC

J: TRBJ1-1
V: TRBV4-3
D: NA
size: NA
CDR3: CASSQDRLQMNTEAFF
DNA: TGCGCCAGCAGCCAAGATCGTTTACAGATGAACACTGAAGCTTTCTTT

J: TRBJ2-3
V: TRBV7-6
D: TRBD2
size: NA
CDR3: CASSRSGLTDTQYF
DNA: TGTGCCAGCAGTCGTAGCGGGCTCACAGATACGCAGTATTTT

J: TRBJ1-1
V: TRBV19
D: NA
size: NA
CDR3: CASSWTVGTEAFF
DNA: TGTGCCAGTAGTTGGACAGTGGGGACTGAAGCTTTCTTT

J: TRBJ1-1
V: TRBV2
D: TRBD1
size: NA
CDR3: CASSAGGREAFF
DNA: TGTGCCAGCAGTGCAGGGGGCCGGGAAGCTTTCTTT

J: TRBJ2-2
V: TRBV4-3
D: TRBD2
size: once
CDR3: CASSQARGLAGVQDTGELFF
DNA: TGCGCCAGCAGCCAAGCGAGGGGACTAGCGGGTGTTCAGGACACCGGGGAGCTGTTTTTT

J: TRBJ2-7
V: TRBV27
D: NA
size: few
CDR3: CASSPLKAGSPYEQYF
DNA: TGTGCCAGCAGTCCCTTAAAAGCGGGTTCCCCCTACGAGCAGTACTTC

J: TRBJ2-7
V: TRBV6-5
D: NA
size: NA
CDR3: CASSRSGSAYEQYF
DNA: TGTGCCAGCAGCCGTTCGGGTTCGGCCTACGAGCAGTACTTC

J: TRBJ2-1
V: TRBV2
D: TRBD2
size: NA
CDR3: CASSESLAGGPLDNEQFF
DNA: TGTGCCAGCAGTGAGTCTCTAGCGGGAGGGCCGCTCGACAATGAGCAGTTCTTC

J: TRBJ2-3
V: TRBV6-2/TRBV6-3
D: TRBD2
size: NA
CDR3: CASSYFIVGRGDTDTQYF
DNA: TGTGCCAGCAGTTATTTTATTGTCGGGAGGGGTGACACAGATACGCAGTATTTT

J: TRBJ2-1
V: TRBV4-1
D: NA
size: NA
CDR3: CASSQVSGGVYNEQFF
DNA: TGCGCCAGCAGCCAAGTATCGGGTGGCGTGTACAATGAGCAGTTCTTC

J: TRBJ1-5
V: TRBV27
D: NA
size: NA
CDR3: CASSLSSEQPQHF
DNA: TGTGCCAGCAGTTTATCAAGCGAACAGCCCCAGCATTTT

J: TRBJ2-7
V: TRBV14
D: NA
size: NA
CDR3: CASSQLPGQHLSGSYEQYF
DNA: TGTGCCAGCAGCCAGCTTCCGGGACAACACCTTAGCGGATCCTACGAGCAGTACTTC

J: TRBJ1-4
V: TRBV4-3
D: NA
size: NA
CDR3: CASSQEGQGKRNEKLFF
DNA: TGCGCCAGCAGCCAAGAAGGGCAGGGAAAGAGGAACGAAAAACTGTTTTTT